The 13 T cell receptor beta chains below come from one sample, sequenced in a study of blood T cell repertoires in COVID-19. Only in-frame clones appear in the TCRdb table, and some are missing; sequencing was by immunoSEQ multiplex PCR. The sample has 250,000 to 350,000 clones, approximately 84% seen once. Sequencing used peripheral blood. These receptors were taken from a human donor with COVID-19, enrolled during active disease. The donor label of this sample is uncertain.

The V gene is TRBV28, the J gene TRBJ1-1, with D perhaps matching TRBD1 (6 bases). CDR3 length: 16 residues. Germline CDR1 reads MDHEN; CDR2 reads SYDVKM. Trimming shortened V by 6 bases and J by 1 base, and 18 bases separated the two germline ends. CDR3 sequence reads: CASSPRGRGGNTEAFF. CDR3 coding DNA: TGTGCCAGCAGCCCCCGGGGGCGCGGGGGGAACACTGAAGCTTTCTTT.

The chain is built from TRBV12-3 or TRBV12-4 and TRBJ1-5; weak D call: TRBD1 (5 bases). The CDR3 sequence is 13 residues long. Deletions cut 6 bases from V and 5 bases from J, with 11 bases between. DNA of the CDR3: TGTGCCAGCAGCCTGGGGGGTTATCAGCCCCAGCATTTT. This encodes CASSLGGYQPQHF.

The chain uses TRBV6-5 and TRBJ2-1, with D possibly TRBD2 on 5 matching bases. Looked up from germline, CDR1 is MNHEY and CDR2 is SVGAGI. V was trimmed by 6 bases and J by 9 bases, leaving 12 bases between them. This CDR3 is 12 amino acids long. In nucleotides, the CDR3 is TGTGCCAGCAGACATCCGGGGAGTGAGCAGTTCTTC. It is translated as CASRHPGSEQFF.

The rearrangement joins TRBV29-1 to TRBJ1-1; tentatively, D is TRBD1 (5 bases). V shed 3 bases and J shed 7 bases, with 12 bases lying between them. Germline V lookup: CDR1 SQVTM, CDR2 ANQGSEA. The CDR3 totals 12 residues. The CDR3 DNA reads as TGCAGCGTTGACGGGGGGTTAGTTGAAGCTTTCTTT. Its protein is CSVDGGLVEAFF.

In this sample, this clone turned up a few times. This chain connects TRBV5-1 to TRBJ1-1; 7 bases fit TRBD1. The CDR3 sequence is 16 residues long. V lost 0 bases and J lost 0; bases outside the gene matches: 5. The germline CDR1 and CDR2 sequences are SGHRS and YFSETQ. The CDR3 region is CASSLGGTALNTEAFF. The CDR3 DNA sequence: TGCGCCAGCAGCTTGGGGGGGACAGCATTGAACACTGAAGCTTTCTTT.

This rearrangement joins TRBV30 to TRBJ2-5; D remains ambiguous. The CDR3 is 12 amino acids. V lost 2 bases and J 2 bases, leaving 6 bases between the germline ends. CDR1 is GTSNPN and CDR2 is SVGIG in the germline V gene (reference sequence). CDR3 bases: TGTGCCTGGAGTACGGGTCAAGAGACCCAGTACTTC. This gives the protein CAWSTGQETQYF.

CDR3 amino acids: CASVTGVISGANVLTF. CDR3 DNA: TGCGCCAGCGTGACAGGGGTTATCTCTGGGGCCAACGTCCTGACTTTC. The chain links TRBV5-1 to TRBJ2-6; TRBD1 matches at 8 bases. Germline CDR1 and CDR2: SGHRS and YFSETQ. V trimming: 7 bases; J trimming: 0 bases; junction bases outside the gene matches: 6. The CDR3 sequence is 16 residues long.

This CDR3 is CASSSYNYGYTF. The CDR3 DNA follows: TGTGCCAGCAGCTCTTATAACTATGGCTACACCTTC. V gene TRBV5-6 combines with J gene TRBJ1-2; D call uncertain. This CDR3 region has 12 residues. CDR1 SGHDT and CDR2 YYEEEE come from the germline V gene. V gave up 3 bases and J gave up 1 base, with 4 bases separating them.

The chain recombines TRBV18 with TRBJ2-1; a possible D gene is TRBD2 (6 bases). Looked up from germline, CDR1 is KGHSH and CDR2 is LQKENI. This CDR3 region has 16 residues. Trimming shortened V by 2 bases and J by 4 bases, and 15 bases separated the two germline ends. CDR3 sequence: CASSPIGGTGYNEQFF. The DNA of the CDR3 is TGTGCCAGCTCACCAATTGGAGGGACTGGATACAATGAGCAGTTCTTC.

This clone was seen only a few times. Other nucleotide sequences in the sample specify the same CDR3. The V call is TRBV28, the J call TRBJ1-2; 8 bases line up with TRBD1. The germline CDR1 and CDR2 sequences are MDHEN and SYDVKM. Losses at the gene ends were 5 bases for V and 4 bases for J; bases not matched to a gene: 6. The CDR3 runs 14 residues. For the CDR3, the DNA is TGTGCCAGCAGTCTAGGACAGGGCGGCTATGGCTACACCTTC. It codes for CASSLGQGGYGYTF.

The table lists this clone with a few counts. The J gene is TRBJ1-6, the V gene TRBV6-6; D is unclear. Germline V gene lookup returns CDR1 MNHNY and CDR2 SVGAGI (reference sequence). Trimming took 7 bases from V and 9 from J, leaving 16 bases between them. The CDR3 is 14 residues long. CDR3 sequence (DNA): TGTGCCAGCAACCCCACGGGGTCGGCTTCACCCCTCCACTTT. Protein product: CASNPTGSASPLHF.

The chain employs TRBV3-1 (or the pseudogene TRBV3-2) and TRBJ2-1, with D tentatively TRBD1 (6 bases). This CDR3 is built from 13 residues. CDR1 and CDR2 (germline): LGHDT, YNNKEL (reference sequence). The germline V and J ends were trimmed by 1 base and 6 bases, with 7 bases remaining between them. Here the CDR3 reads CASSQVRGNEQFF. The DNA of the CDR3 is TGTGCCAGCAGCCAAGTCAGGGGCAATGAGCAGTTCTTC.

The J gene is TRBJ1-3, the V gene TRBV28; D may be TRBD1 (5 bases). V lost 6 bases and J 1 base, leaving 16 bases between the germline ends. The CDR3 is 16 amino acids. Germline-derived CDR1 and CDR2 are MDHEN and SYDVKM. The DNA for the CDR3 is TGTGCCAGCAGCCTAACAGGACGGCGATCTGGAAACACCATATATTTT. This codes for CASSLTGRRSGNTIYF.